The rows below give T cell receptor beta chains drawn from one sample of a study of radiotherapy plus CTLA-4 blockade in lung cancer. The table came from immunoSEQ multiplex PCR; TCRdb's copy has only in-frame clones and leaves some out. This table holds approximately 98,000 clones, 82% found once. The specimen comprised peripheral blood, sampled from a patient treated with radiotherapy plus ipilimumab. These receptors were obtained from a human donor with non-small cell lung cancer who had a partial response to radiotherapy plus ipilimumab. Each CDR3 is given with its conserved first and last residue. A D gene is named only where the DNA matches it firmly. Expanded clones are given a class, and other clones once, few, many or no size at all.

V gene	clone size	D gene	J gene	CDR3 protein	CDR3 DNA
TRBV30	NA	NA	TRBJ2-7	CACNTRGRYEQYF	TGTGCCTGTAATACGCGGGGCCGTTACGAGCAGTACTTC
TRBV2	NA	TRBD2	TRBJ2-1	CASRYRDYSYNEQFF	TGTGCCAGCAGATACCGGGACTACTCCTACAATGAGCAGTTCTTC
TRBV19	NA	TRBD2	TRBJ2-3	CASSTSGRRDTQYF	TGTGCCAGTTCGACTAGCGGGAGGAGAGATACGCAGTATTTT
TRBV11-2	few	NA	TRBJ2-7	CASSSSRLGSYEQYF	TGTGCCAGCAGCTCGTCTAGACTAGGGTCCTACGAGCAGTACTTC
TRBV15	NA	NA	TRBJ1-1	CATSSLFGTANTEAFF	TGTGCCACCAGCTCACTATTCGGGACTGCGAACACTGAAGCTTTCTTT
TRBV10-3	NA	NA	TRBJ2-3	CAISEHGQSTDTQYF	TGTGCCATCAGTGAGCACGGACAGAGCACAGATACGCAGTATTTT
TRBV7-9	NA	TRBD1	TRBJ2-2	CASRRTGGGTGELFF	TGTGCCAGCAGGAGGACAGGGGGAGGTACCGGGGAGCTGTTTTTT
TRBV10-1	NA	TRBD1	TRBJ1-2	CASSSPGQGEFGYTF	TGCGCCAGCAGCTCCCCGGGACAGGGCGAATTTGGCTACACCTTC
TRBV5-4	NA	NA	TRBJ2-2	CAVRGRVRTGELFF	TGTGCCGTAAGGGGGAGGGTGCGCACCGGGGAGCTGTTTTTT
TRBV5-1	NA	TRBD2	TRBJ2-1	CASSLGTSGIFYNEQFF	TGCGCCAGCAGCTTGGGGACTAGCGGGATTTTCTACAATGAGCAGTTCTTC
TRBV6-1	NA	TRBD1	TRBJ1-2	CASRGTGGVEGYTF	TGTGCCAGCAGAGGGACAGGGGGAGTAGAAGGCTACACCTTC
TRBV5-1	NA	NA	TRBJ2-3	CASSLEITSTDTQYF	TGCGCCAGCAGCTTGGAAATAACTAGCACAGATACGCAGTATTTT
TRBV6-5	NA	TRBD2	TRBJ2-3	CASRGRAGTTDTQYF	TGTGCCAGCAGGGGTCGAGCGGGGACCACAGATACGCAGTATTTT
TRBV25-1	NA	NA	TRBJ1-1	CASSESGPGSPEAFF	TGTGCCAGCAGTGAATCCGGTCCGGGTTCGCCTGAAGCTTTCTTT
TRBV7-6	NA	NA	TRBJ2-2	CASSLALKGGELFF	TGTGCCAGCAGCTTAGCGCTAAAGGGGGGGGAGCTGTTTTTT
TRBV28	few	TRBD1	TRBJ1-4	CASSPLQGAGTNEKLFF	TGTGCCAGCAGTCCCCTACAGGGGGCAGGAACTAATGAAAAACTGTTTTTT
TRBV5-6	few	NA	TRBJ2-5	CASSQDSKETQYF	TGTGCCAGCAGCCAAGACAGCAAAGAGACCCAGTACTTC
TRBV18	once	NA	TRBJ2-1	CAGSPPFPLAADNEQFF	TGTGCCGGCTCACCACCGTTCCCCCTAGCCGCCGACAATGAGCAGTTCTTC
TRBV9	NA	TRBD2	TRBJ2-1	CASSALAGEVYNEQFF	TGTGCCAGCAGCGCATTAGCGGGAGAGGTCTACAATGAGCAGTTCTTC
TRBV6-5	NA	TRBD2	TRBJ2-5	CASTSSGSRQETQYF	TGTGCCAGCACTTCAAGCGGGAGCCGGCAAGAGACCCAGTACTTC
TRBV5-4	NA	TRBD2	TRBJ2-2	CASSQIAGRAGELFF	TGTGCCAGCAGCCAAATTGCGGGGAGGGCCGGGGAGCTGTTTTTT
TRBV5-1	once	NA	TRBJ2-5	CASSLAQRAETQYF	TGCGCCAGCAGCTTGGCCCAGCGGGCAGAGACCCAGTACTTC
TRBV10-1	NA	TRBD2	TRBJ2-2	CASRPGLGDTGELFF	TGCGCCAGTCGACCGGGACTAGGGGACACCGGGGAGCTGTTTTTT
TRBV5-1	NA	NA	TRBJ2-7	CASSLVAGGAYEQYF	TGCGCCAGCAGCTTGGTTGCGGGTGGGGCCTACGAGCAGTACTTC
TRBV19	once	NA	TRBJ2-2	CASSTQGMSTGELFF	TGTGCCAGTAGTACGCAGGGTATGAGCACCGGGGAGCTGTTTTTT
TRBV5-1	NA	TRBD2	TRBJ2-7	CASSLTPSGNSYEQYF	TGCGCCAGCAGCTTGACGCCTAGCGGGAACTCCTACGAGCAGTACTTC
TRBV27	NA	TRBD2	TRBJ2-1	CASSRLAGEPYNEQFF	TGTGCCAGCAGCCGTCTAGCGGGAGAACCTTACAATGAGCAGTTCTTC
TRBV2	few	NA	TRBJ1-2	CASSEAGRGSGHGYTF	TGTGCCAGCAGTGAAGCGGGGAGGGGCTCGGGTCATGGCTACACCTTC
TRBV27	NA	NA	TRBJ1-4	CASSRRTSTNEKLFF	TGTGCCAGCAGTCGCCGGACTTCAACTAATGAAAAACTGTTTTTT
TRBV4-2	few	NA	TRBJ2-7	CASSQDLGSSYEQYF	TGTGCCAGCAGCCAAGATCTCGGGAGCTCCTACGAGCAGTACTTC
TRBV6-5	NA	TRBD2	TRBJ2-1	CASSYSSGTVDEQFF	TGTGCCAGCAGTTACTCGAGCGGGACTGTCGATGAGCAGTTCTTC
TRBV29-1	NA	TRBD1	TRBJ2-1	CSAVGDRNEQFF	TGCAGCGCCGTAGGGGACAGGAATGAGCAGTTCTTC
TRBV18	NA	NA	TRBJ2-5	CASSPGGRTETQYF	TGTGCCAGCTCACCCGGGGGGCGAACGGAGACCCAGTACTTC